A selection of T cell receptor beta chains follows, all from one sample in a study of cytomegalovirus exposure and HLA in healthy donors. Measured with immunoSEQ multiplex PCR; TCRdb has only the in-frame clones, and not every one. The data show 200,000 or so clones, over 75% seen once. Sequenced material: PBMCs. The source is a man aged 35-49 years in good health and CMV-seropositive. Each CDR3 is given with its conserved first and last residue. The order of the fields is CDR3 protein, CDR3 DNA, V gene, CDR3 length, clone size, D gene, J gene. A D gene is named only where the DNA matches it firmly. Clone sizes are given selectively: once, few, many, or a class where the clone is expanded.

CASSPGRGRGGYTF,TGTGCCAGCAGCCCTGGAAGGGGGCGGGGTGGCTACACCTTC,TRBV5-6,14,-,TRBD1,TRBJ1-2
CASSWGQENIQYF,TGTGCCAGCAGCTGGGGACAGGAAAACATTCAGTACTTC,TRBV5-6,13,-,TRBD1,TRBJ2-4
CASSKGVPQKNTEAFF,TGTGCCAGCAGCAAGGGGGTGCCTCAGAAGAACACTGAAGCTTTCTTT,TRBV5-8,16,-,-,TRBJ1-1
CASSLTYAGYNEQFF,TGTGCCAGCAGTTTAACCTATGCGGGGTACAATGAGCAGTTCTTC,TRBV27,15,-,-,TRBJ2-1
CASSISQTYEQYF,TGTGCCAGTAGTATATCACAGACCTACGAGCAGTACTTC,TRBV19,13,-,-,TRBJ2-7
CASSVGEWGLVAQYF,TGTGCCAGCAGCGTAGGAGAATGGGGACTAGTCGCGCAGTATTTT,TRBV9,15,-,TRBD2,TRBJ2-3
CASLDRRNTEAFF,TGTGCCAGCCTAGACAGGCGGAACACTGAAGCTTTCTTT,TRBV6-5,13,-,-,TRBJ1-1
CASSERGDSYNEQFF,TGTGCCAGCAGCGAACGGGGGGACTCCTACAATGAGCAGTTCTTC,TRBV7-6,15,-,TRBD2,TRBJ2-1
CASSDQTGYEQYF,TGTGCCAGCAGTGACCAGACAGGCTACGAGCAGTACTTC,TRBV6-1,13,-,-,TRBJ2-7
CASRASRVTGELFF,TGCGCCAGCAGAGCGAGCAGGGTCACCGGGGAGCTGTTTTTT,TRBV10-1,14,-,-,TRBJ2-2
CASSVGDSGGPRETQYF,TGTGCCAGCAGCGTAGGAGATAGCGGGGGGCCAAGAGAGACCCAGTACTTC,TRBV9,17,-,TRBD2,TRBJ2-5
CASSSRGGLYNEQFF,TGTGCCAGCAGCTCCCGGGGGGGCCTCTACAATGAGCAGTTCTTC,TRBV5-8,15,-,TRBD2,TRBJ2-1
CASSPRGGLGGNTIYF,TGTGCCAGCAGCCCCAGGGGTGGACTTGGAGGAAACACCATATATTTT,TRBV9,16,-,-,TRBJ1-3
CASSRTGVEGYTF,TGCGCCAGCAGTCGGACAGGGGTAGAGGGCTACACCTTC,TRBV10-1,13,-,TRBD1,TRBJ1-2
CASSVLTGLTNEKLFF,TGTGCCAGCAGTGTGCTCACAGGGCTCACTAATGAAAAACTGTTTTTT,TRBV28,16,once,-,TRBJ1-4
CASSNLGAETQYF,TGTGCCAGCAGTAATTTGGGCGCGGAGACCCAGTACTTC,TRBV2,13,-,-,TRBJ2-5
CASSSAAGGGDTQYF,TGTGCCAGCAGCTCCGCTGCGGGGGGAGGAGATACGCAGTATTTT,TRBV7-6,15,-,TRBD2,TRBJ2-3
CASSLGQGVTIEAFF,TGTGCCAGCAGCTTAGGACAGGGGGTAACGATTGAAGCTTTCTTT,TRBV7-9,15,-,TRBD1,TRBJ1-1
CASSLVGRGHGEQYF,TGTGCCAGCAGCTTGGTAGGCAGGGGGCACGGCGAGCAGTACTTC,TRBV5-6,15,once,TRBD1,TRBJ2-7
CASSLQQGAEGYTF,TGTGCCAGCAGCCTCCAACAGGGGGCGGAGGGCTACACCTTC,TRBV7-3,14,-,TRBD1,TRBJ1-2
CASSPQPLAISRTDTQYF,TGTGCCAGCAGCCCGCAGCCTCTAGCCATATCTCGCACAGATACGCAGTATTTT,TRBV13,18,-,-,TRBJ2-3
CACYDRGRFEQYF,TGTGCCTGCTACGACAGGGGGCGGTTCGAGCAGTACTTC,TRBV30,13,-,TRBD1,TRBJ2-7
CALDRAYEQYF,TGTGCACTGGATCGGGCCTACGAGCAGTACTTC,TRBV30,11,few,-,TRBJ2-7
CASSRGQYYEQYF,TGTGCCAGCAGTCGGGGACAGTACTACGAGCAGTACTTC,TRBV27,13,few,TRBD1,TRBJ2-7
CASSQGPADRPQHF,TGCGCCAGCAGCCAAGGGCCCGCCGACAGGCCCCAGCATTTT,TRBV4-1,14,once,-,TRBJ1-5
CASRSGNTIYF,TGTGCCAGTCGCTCTGGAAACACCATATATTTT,TRBV9,11,few,-,TRBJ1-3
CASSAPVRTGSYEQYF,TGTGCCAGCAGCGCCCCGGTCCGGACAGGGTCCTACGAGCAGTACTTC,TRBV9,16,-,TRBD1,TRBJ2-7
CASSRTRGNTEAFF,TGTGCCAGCAGCCGAACCCGGGGGAACACTGAAGCTTTCTTT,TRBV7-3,14,-,-,TRBJ1-1
CASSLRLGQSYEQYF,TGTGCCAGCAGCCTACGCCTGGGACAGTCCTACGAGCAGTACTTC,TRBV5-5,15,-,TRBD1,TRBJ2-7
CASSLSGVETQYF,TGCGCCAGCAGCTTGTCGGGGGTCGAGACCCAGTACTTC,TRBV5-1,13,-,-,TRBJ2-5
CAISESVGDNSPLHF,TGTGCCATCAGTGAGTCGGTCGGGGATAATTCACCCCTCCACTTT,TRBV10-3,15,-,-,TRBJ1-6